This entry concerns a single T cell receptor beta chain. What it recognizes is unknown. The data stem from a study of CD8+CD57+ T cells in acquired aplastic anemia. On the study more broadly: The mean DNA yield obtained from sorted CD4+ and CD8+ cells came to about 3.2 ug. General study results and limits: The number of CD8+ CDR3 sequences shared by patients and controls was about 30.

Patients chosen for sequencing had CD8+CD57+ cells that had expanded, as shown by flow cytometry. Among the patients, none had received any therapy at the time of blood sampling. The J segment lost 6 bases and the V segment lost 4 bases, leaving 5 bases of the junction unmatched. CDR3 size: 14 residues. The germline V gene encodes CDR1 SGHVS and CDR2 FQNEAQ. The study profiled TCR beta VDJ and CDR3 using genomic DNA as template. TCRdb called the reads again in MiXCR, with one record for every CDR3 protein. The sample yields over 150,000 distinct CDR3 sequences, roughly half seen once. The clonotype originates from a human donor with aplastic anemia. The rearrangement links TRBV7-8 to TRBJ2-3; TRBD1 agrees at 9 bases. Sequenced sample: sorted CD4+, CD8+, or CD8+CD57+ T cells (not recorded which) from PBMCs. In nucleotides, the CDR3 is TGTGCCAGCAGCTGGGGGACAGGGAAGGATACGCAGTATTTT. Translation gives CASSWGTGKDTQYF.